This T cell receptor beta chain stems from a study of cytomegalovirus exposure and HLA in healthy donors (dated by TCRdb to the late 2010s). In terms of the full investigation: In an earlier analysis of approximately 500 of the donors, less than 350 Gb of sequence data and 120 million or so unique TCR beta sequences from some 170 million T cells were reported. HLA typing included class I and class II loci at four-digit resolution. The study profiled the T cell repertoires of hundreds of subjects by immunosequencing and related them to cytomegalovirus serostatus. The study was designed to test whether signatures of past pathogen exposure could be identified by cataloging public T cell receptors. To predict cytomegalovirus infection status, the study combined high-throughput TCR immunosequencing, statistical association of individual TCRs with disease status, and machine learning. Alongside the repertoire data, information on donor age, sex, ethnicity and CMV serostatus was compiled. Every discovery cohort repertoire had been produced on one sequencing platform. The genetic ancestry cluster associated with self-reported Caucasian donors included over 65% of the roughly 360 genotyped donors. An earlier analysis of 587 of the donors used high-throughput TCR beta sequencing to judge whether each TCR beta V gene segment behaved as functional or pseudogenic. An early release that covered about 640 HLA-typed donors contained approximately 320 gigabases of sequencing data and tens of millions of unique TCR sequences. A separate validation cohort of more than 100 different subjects was used in addition to the roughly 640-subject first cohort. The later analysis used no new phenotypic data to find candidate immune exposures, relying instead on TCR beta sequences and their occurrence across donors. On average, roughly 240,000 unique TCR beta nucleotide sequences were sequenced per donor among a few hundred genotyped donors of the cohort, with roughly 18% of those sequences being non-productive. A later genetic analysis used genome-wide SNP genotypes for about 60% of the roughly 700 donors, treating that subset as a discovery cohort. Typing coverage varied by locus: about 620-630 donors for A, B, C, DRB1 and DQB1; approximately 560 for DQA1; about 590 for DPA1; approximately 490 for DPB1. A few DR-DQ haplotypes were treated as single units for association and clustering because of strong linkage in the cohort. A later analysis re-examined previously published TCR beta repertoires from about 670 donors and added high-resolution HLA genotyping to investigate patterns of TCR occurrence.

Library preparation employed the immunoSEQ multiplex PCR assay. The multiplex PCR relied on a mix of 60 forward primers for TCR Vbeta segments and 13 reverse primers for TCR Jbeta segments. The CDR3 region of rearranged TCR beta genes was amplified from genomic DNA with a multiplex PCR assay. The amplified TCR beta libraries were sequenced on the Illumina HiSeq System as 87-base-pair reads. The paper's processing steps were these. A later analysis counted approximately 84 million unique TCR beta chains across the 690 or so repertoires, and 10 million to 12 million of these chains were shared by at least two donors. Raw reads were error-corrected and collapsed into unique sequences with a nearest-neighbor algorithm that merged closely related sequences to remove PCR and sequencing errors. V, D and J gene segments were assigned by aligning CDR3 sequences to IMGT reference sequences. For a sequence to be retained, at least a six-nucleotide match to both a V gene segment and a J gene segment was required. A rearrangement was called productive if the CDR3 had no stop codons and remained in frame with V and J, and every other rearrangement was called non-productive. Following IMGT convention, CDR3 was defined as the stretch from the second conserved V-encoded cysteine up to the conserved J-encoded phenylalanine. Sequences without an unambiguous match to a single V gene segment were excluded from the earlier analysis of 450 to 650 of the donors. In an earlier analysis of some 590 of the donors, a V segment was called functional when productive rearrangements were above 56.7%, and segregating when the standard deviation between donors exceeded 5%. To diagnose cytomegalovirus status from the catalog of TCR beta chain sequences, a statistical classification framework was built. V and J gene assignment, in a later analysis, came from comparing TCR nucleotide sequences with IMGT/GENE-DB human TR gene sequences. The TCRdist pipeline was used in a later analysis to assign CDR3 sequences and most-parsimonious VDJ recombination scenarios. A later analysis defined each TCR beta chain by its CDR3 amino acid sequence plus V-gene family, and excluded reads lacking a unique V-gene family. To address suspected cross-contamination and a sequencing artifact, a later analysis removed some 620 highly shared, low-generation-probability nucleotide sequences. For each public chain, a later analysis derived a clonal expansion index from normalized ranks of inferred template counts within each repertoire. In a later analysis, generation probabilities were computed using a VDJ recombination model fitted to out-of-frame rearrangements, and the results were checked against IGoR. Hypergeometric tests were used in a later analysis to score TCR-TCR, TCR-HLA and TCR-CMV co-occurrence, with a repertoire-size bias correction applied to the TCR pairs. In a later analysis, false discovery rates were estimated by permuting HLA or CMV assignments 20 times. In a later analysis, co-occurring TCRs were grouped using DBSCAN, with TCRdist sequence similarity added in when clustering inside HLA-allele-positive subsets. Co-occurrence clustering excluded repertoires with fewer than 30,000 or more than 120,000 public chains, plus five with anomalous nucleotide sharing. TCRdb took this table from immuneACCESS and kept in-frame rearrangements with V and J called. Such tables lack part of the clones; where checked against another copy, unresolved V genes explain under half of the gap, and the rest is unexplained. The D gene and trimming were derived from the DNA, and the V and J assignments and clone size from that table. The sample table holds about 190,000 clones, of which 81% were seen once. The ten most abundant clones make up approximately 3.8% of the sample.

CDR1 and CDR2, looked up from the germline V gene, are SNHLY and FYNNEI. Inclusive of the bounding cysteine and phenylalanine, the CDR3 is 14 residues long. The only DNA kept is the CDR3, 42 bases in frame from the first base. V lost 6 bases and J lost 8 bases, and the count of bases not matched to a germline gene is 8. The paper as a whole reports these results and caveats: In this cohort, only TCR beta chains were sequenced, and detectable features were limited by the absence of alpha or paired-chain data. Specific HLA alleles were associated with over 15,000 TCR beta sequences at a false discovery rate of 0.05 in a later analysis. A few of the identified cytomegalovirus-associated TCR beta chains were confirmed in vitro to be specific for cytomegalovirus antigens. Cytomegalovirus status was reported to be diagnosed by the classifier with high specificity and sensitivity in both the original and validation cohorts. For the cohort, immune exposure information was limited to CMV serostatus. Because counts were too low, seventeen rarely observed V segments, including chromosome 9 orphons, were left out of the earlier analysis of about 500 of the donors. A later genetic analysis associated a missense DCLRE1C variant with V-gene and J-gene trimming of TCR beta chains, and an independent cohort replicated the association. The authors suggested that the approach could potentially be generalized to other disease states and immunological phenotypes. A total of 164 TCR beta chains were listed by the study as associated with cytomegalovirus. Some IMGT-functional V segments, including TRBV6-2 and TRBV6-3, could not be told apart with the 87-base-pair reads, so those segments were excluded. A further reported finding was that TCR beta sequences accurately predicted the HLA-A and HLA-B alleles for most subjects in the first cohort. Sequencing depth was assumed to be roughly uniform across donors in the presence/absence analyses, though that assumption may not hold. An earlier analysis of 587 of the donors showed that most TCR beta V segments appeared in productive rearrangements either about 90% or about 30% of the time, which broadly matched IMGT annotations. Most TCR sequences were observed very rarely across donors, whereas some public TCRs were present in many individuals. When HLA alleles, especially DR and DQ, strongly co-occurred, TCR associations were difficult to assign to individual alleles. According to a later analysis, parvovirus B19, influenza, CMV and Epstein-Barr virus appeared linked to several top co-occurrence clusters. Compared with equally common non-associated chains, HLA-associated TCR beta chains in a later analysis were more clonally expanded and had lower generation probabilities. HLA typing was unavailable for some donors at each locus, so association tests used only the typed subset. Correlated functional status among segregating V segments might be attributable to linkage disequilibrium, but an unknown experimental factor could not be ruled out. A later genetic analysis reported fewer N-insertions in productive TCRs among donors in an Asian-associated ancestry cluster than the roughly 620-donor mean. In a later analysis, the rate of TCR association differed among HLA loci, with DRB1 alleles having the most associated TCRs and HLA-C alleles having the fewest. A cluster of highly shared sequence variants was judged likely to represent a technical artifact of the sequencing pipeline. According to a later analysis, most CMV-associated TCR beta chains appeared to be HLA-restricted, and the HLA associations seemed to be driven largely by CMV exposure.

The cohort was made up of 666 healthy bone marrow donors. At the time of sampling, all cohort members were nominally healthy, though unrecorded immune exposures were likely present. The donor was CMV seronegative and belonged to the group of 320 or so seronegative cohort members. Each donor provided a peripheral blood sample, and peripheral blood mononuclear cells were used for TCR beta sequencing. The Qiagen DNeasy Blood Extraction Kit was used to extract genomic DNA from the blood cell samples. On this clone itself: This receptor's antigen is unknown. Base quality data are lacking; no much larger clone is found one base away.

This TCR was sampled from a man aged 50 or older in good health and CMV-seronegative. The sequence links TRBV2 to TRBJ1-4; the junction holds 8 bases that match TRBD1. Material: PBMCs. CDR3 protein: CASRLTGGSEKLFF. The DNA sequence follows: TGTGCCAGCAGACTCACAGGGGGAAGCGAAAAACTGTTTTTT.